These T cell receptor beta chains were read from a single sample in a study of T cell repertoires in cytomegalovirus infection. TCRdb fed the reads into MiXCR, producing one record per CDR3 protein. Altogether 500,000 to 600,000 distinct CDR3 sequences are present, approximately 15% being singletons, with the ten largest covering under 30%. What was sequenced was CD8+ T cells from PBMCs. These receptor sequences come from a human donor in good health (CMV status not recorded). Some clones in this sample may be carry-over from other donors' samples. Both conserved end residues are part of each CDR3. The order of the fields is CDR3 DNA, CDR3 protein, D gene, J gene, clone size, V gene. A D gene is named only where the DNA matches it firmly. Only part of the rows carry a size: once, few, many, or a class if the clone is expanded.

CDR3nt: TGTGCCAGCAGCTTAGATGACTACAATCAGCCCCAGCATTTT
CDR3aa: CASSLDDYNQPQHF
d_gene: .
j_gene: TRBJ1-5
abundance: many
v_gene: TRBV11-2

CDR3nt: TGCGCCAGCAGCGGACAGACCGGGGAGCTGTTTTTT
CDR3aa: CASSGQTGELFF
d_gene: .
j_gene: TRBJ2-2
abundance: .
v_gene: TRBV5-1

CDR3nt: TGTGCCAGCAGCAGCTACTTCGACAGTGCTAGCACAGATACGCAGTATTTT
CDR3aa: CASSSYFDSASTDTQYF
d_gene: .
j_gene: TRBJ2-3
abundance: .
v_gene: TRBV13

CDR3nt: TGTGCCAGCAATTCAGGGATTGTGGGGGGTTCTGAAGCTTTCTTT
CDR3aa: CASNSGIVGGSEAFF
d_gene: .
j_gene: TRBJ1-1
abundance: many
v_gene: TRBV6-5

CDR3nt: TGTGCCAGCAGCCAAGAACCGGGACAGTTGAACACTGAAGCTTTCTTT
CDR3aa: CASSQEPGQLNTEAFF
d_gene: TRBD1
j_gene: TRBJ1-1
abundance: many
v_gene: TRBV14

CDR3nt: TGTGCCAGCAGCGTAGGTGATCGGGAGGCGGAGACCCAGTACTTC
CDR3aa: CASSVGDREAETQYF
d_gene: TRBD2
j_gene: TRBJ2-5
abundance: .
v_gene: TRBV9

CDR3nt: TGTGCCAGCAGCTTAGAAGGCAGATTCTCTGGAAACACCATATATTTT
CDR3aa: CASSLEGRFSGNTIYF
d_gene: .
j_gene: TRBJ1-3
abundance: many
v_gene: TRBV11-2

CDR3nt: TGTGCCAGCAGCCTGGGACTAGCGGGGAGGAGGAACGAGCAGTACTTC
CDR3aa: CASSLGLAGRRNEQYF
d_gene: TRBD2
j_gene: TRBJ2-7
abundance: many
v_gene: TRBV11-2

CDR3nt: TGTGCCATCAGTGAGTCAGACCTAAACACTGAAGCTTTCTTT
CDR3aa: CAISESDLNTEAFF
d_gene: .
j_gene: TRBJ1-1
abundance: .
v_gene: TRBV10-3

CDR3nt: TGTGCCAGCAGTGAGGACAGGGCTTGGAGCGATGAAAAACTGTTTTTT
CDR3aa: CASSEDRAWSDEKLFF
d_gene: TRBD1
j_gene: TRBJ1-4
abundance: few
v_gene: TRBV2

CDR3nt: TGCGCCAGCAGTACAGGGATCTATGGCTACACCTTC
CDR3aa: CASSTGIYGYTF
d_gene: .
j_gene: TRBJ1-2
abundance: .
v_gene: TRBV10-2

CDR3nt: TGTGCCAGCAGTCAGGGGGCGAGGAGCTATGGCTACACCTTC
CDR3aa: CASSQGARSYGYTF
d_gene: TRBD1
j_gene: TRBJ1-2
abundance: .
v_gene: TRBV6-5

CDR3nt: TGTGCCAGCAGTGGACAGAAAGAGACCCAGTACTTC
CDR3aa: CASSGQKETQYF
d_gene: .
j_gene: TRBJ2-5
abundance: .
v_gene: TRBV28

CDR3nt: TGTGCCAGCAGCTTGATTAGCGGGAGTGGCGAGCAGTACTTC
CDR3aa: CASSLISGSGEQYF
d_gene: TRBD2
j_gene: TRBJ2-7
abundance: many
v_gene: TRBV7-2

CDR3nt: TGTGCCAGCATCCAAAATGAAAATAGCCCCTACGAGCAGTACTTC
CDR3aa: CASIQNENSPYEQYF
d_gene: .
j_gene: TRBJ2-7
abundance: .
v_gene: TRBV4-2

CDR3nt: TGTGCCAGCACCACGTACAGGGGACGTAGCAATCAGCCCCAGCATTTT
CDR3aa: CASTTYRGRSNQPQHF
d_gene: TRBD1
j_gene: TRBJ1-5
abundance: .
v_gene: TRBV6-6

CDR3nt: TGTGCCACCAGCCACCCCACCGTTTCCTACGAGCAGTACTTC
CDR3aa: CATSHPTVSYEQYF
d_gene: .
j_gene: TRBJ2-7
abundance: many
v_gene: TRBV19

CDR3nt: TGCGCCAGCAGCCAGGGGGGGGGGATACAAGAGACCCAGTACTTC
CDR3aa: CASSQGGGIQETQYF
d_gene: TRBD2
j_gene: TRBJ2-5
abundance: few
v_gene: TRBV4-1

CDR3nt: TGTGCCAGCAGACTCGACAGGGGGCGTAGGGGGGGCCCACTCACAGATACGCAGTATTTT
CDR3aa: CASRLDRGRRGGPLTDTQYF
d_gene: TRBD1
j_gene: TRBJ2-3
abundance: .
v_gene: TRBV27

CDR3nt: TGTGCCAGCAGCTTAAAGACAGTCTACATGAACACTGAAGCTTTCTTT
CDR3aa: CASSLKTVYMNTEAFF
d_gene: .
j_gene: TRBJ1-1
abundance: many
v_gene: TRBV7-8

CDR3nt: TGCAGTGCTCAGACAGGGGTTGATTCACCCCTCCACTTT
CDR3aa: CSAQTGVDSPLHF
d_gene: TRBD1
j_gene: TRBJ1-6
abundance: .
v_gene: TRBV20-1

CDR3nt: TGTGCCAGCAGCTTAGTTTATGTTGGGGCCAACGTCCTGACTTTC
CDR3aa: CASSLVYVGANVLTF
d_gene: .
j_gene: TRBJ2-6
abundance: few
v_gene: TRBV11-2

CDR3nt: TGTGCCAGCAGCCAAGGGGCACAGGGGGCTGTCGGGGAGCTGTTTTTT
CDR3aa: CASSQGAQGAVGELFF
d_gene: TRBD1
j_gene: TRBJ2-2
abundance: .
v_gene: TRBV4-1

CDR3nt: TGTGCCAGCAGTGTTACAGGGAAACACTATGGCTACACCTTC
CDR3aa: CASSVTGKHYGYTF
d_gene: .
j_gene: TRBJ1-2
abundance: many
v_gene: TRBV25-1

CDR3nt: TGTGCCAGCAGTCCATCGACAGGAACCCAGGATCAGCCCCAGCATTTT
CDR3aa: CASSPSTGTQDQPQHF
d_gene: .
j_gene: TRBJ1-5
abundance: many
v_gene: TRBV12-3/TRBV12-4

CDR3nt: TGTGCCAGCGCCCTTCTGGCAGGCGACGGAAAACTGTTTTTT
CDR3aa: CASALLAGDGKLFF
d_gene: .
j_gene: TRBJ1-4
abundance: many
v_gene: TRBV27

CDR3nt: TGTGCCAGCAATACGGGAGGATTGCTAGATACGCAGTATTTT
CDR3aa: CASNTGGLLDTQYF
d_gene: TRBD2
j_gene: TRBJ2-3
abundance: many
v_gene: TRBV6-1

CDR3nt: TGTGCCATCAGTGAGTCGATGGGCGCGGCCCAGTACAATGAGCAGTTCTTC
CDR3aa: CAISESMGAAQYNEQFF
d_gene: .
j_gene: TRBJ2-1
abundance: .
v_gene: TRBV10-3

CDR3nt: TGCAGTGCCCCCGGGCTAGCGGGAGTAAGGGAGCAGTACTTC
CDR3aa: CSAPGLAGVREQYF
d_gene: TRBD2
j_gene: TRBJ2-7
abundance: .
v_gene: TRBV20-1

CDR3nt: TGTGCCAGCAGCCAAGACGGAGCGGGAGTTTACGAGCAGTACTTC
CDR3aa: CASSQDGAGVYEQYF
d_gene: TRBD2
j_gene: TRBJ2-7
abundance: .
v_gene: TRBV4-2

CDR3nt: TGTGCCAGCGCCCGAGGACTAGCGGGAGAAAGCGGCTCCTACGAGCAGTACTTC
CDR3aa: CASARGLAGESGSYEQYF
d_gene: TRBD2
j_gene: TRBJ2-7
abundance: many
v_gene: TRBV6-1

CDR3nt: TGCGCCAGCAGCCCGTTTGGCCAGGGGGCTTTTCCCACTGAAGCTTTCTTT
CDR3aa: CASSPFGQGAFPTEAFF
d_gene: TRBD1
j_gene: TRBJ1-1
abundance: .
v_gene: TRBV4-1

CDR3nt: TGTGCCAGCAGTTTATACAGGGAACATAATGAAAAACTGTTTTTT
CDR3aa: CASSLYREHNEKLFF
d_gene: .
j_gene: TRBJ1-4
abundance: many
v_gene: TRBV28

CDR3nt: TGTGCCAGCAGTGGTTTGACCTGGGGGCGCAATCAGCCCCAGCATTTT
CDR3aa: CASSGLTWGRNQPQHF
d_gene: .
j_gene: TRBJ1-5
abundance: many
v_gene: TRBV2

CDR3nt: TGTGCCAGCAGTTACTCACGAGGAAACGTAGCCTACGAGCAGTACTTC
CDR3aa: CASSYSRGNVAYEQYF
d_gene: .
j_gene: TRBJ2-7
abundance: many
v_gene: TRBV6-5

CDR3nt: TGTGCCAGCAGCCCCCCGAGCCAAGATACGCAGTATTTT
CDR3aa: CASSPPSQDTQYF
d_gene: .
j_gene: TRBJ2-3
abundance: many
v_gene: TRBV7-3

CDR3nt: TGCGCCAGCAGCCAAAACCGCGGGTATGGCTACGAGCAGTACTTC
CDR3aa: CASSQNRGYGYEQYF
d_gene: .
j_gene: TRBJ2-7
abundance: many
v_gene: TRBV4-1

CDR3nt: TGTGCCAGTAGTATAGGGGGGGCTGGCACTGAAGCTTTCTTT
CDR3aa: CASSIGGAGTEAFF
d_gene: .
j_gene: TRBJ1-1
abundance: once
v_gene: TRBV19

CDR3nt: TGTGCCTGGAGTGTACTACAGGGGAAATACAATGAGCAGTTCTTC
CDR3aa: CAWSVLQGKYNEQFF
d_gene: TRBD1
j_gene: TRBJ2-1
abundance: .
v_gene: TRBV30

CDR3nt: TGCAGTGCTTCCGAGGGGCTTTCCGCGCGCAATGAGCAGTTCTTC
CDR3aa: CSASEGLSARNEQFF
d_gene: .
j_gene: TRBJ2-1
abundance: few
v_gene: TRBV20-1

CDR3nt: TGTGCCAGCAGCCAAGACCCGGGACTAGAGTATTCCACAGATACGCAGTATTTT
CDR3aa: CASSQDPGLEYSTDTQYF
d_gene: TRBD2
j_gene: TRBJ2-3
abundance: few
v_gene: TRBV3-1

CDR3nt: TGTGCCAGCAGCTTAGTGGGGTATGTGGATGGCTACACCTTC
CDR3aa: CASSLVGYVDGYTF
d_gene: .
j_gene: TRBJ1-2
abundance: once
v_gene: TRBV5-4

CDR3nt: TGTGCCAGCCGCCCCGGGCCGCCCGGAAGCAATCAGCCCCAGCATTTT
CDR3aa: CASRPGPPGSNQPQHF
d_gene: .
j_gene: TRBJ1-5
abundance: many
v_gene: TRBV19

CDR3nt: TGTGCCAGCAGTTTATGGGGAGGGGGCGCCTCTAGCGAGCAGTACTTC
CDR3aa: CASSLWGGGASSEQYF
d_gene: .
j_gene: TRBJ2-7
abundance: few
v_gene: TRBV28

CDR3nt: TGTGCCAGCAGCCAAGTCGGGGGTTGGGGCTACACCTTC
CDR3aa: CASSQVGGWGYTF
d_gene: .
j_gene: TRBJ1-2
abundance: many
v_gene: TRBV14

CDR3nt: TGTGCCAGCAGTTACTCCTTCGATCGAACCGGGGAGCTGTTTTTT
CDR3aa: CASSYSFDRTGELFF
d_gene: .
j_gene: TRBJ2-2
abundance: few
v_gene: TRBV6-5

CDR3nt: TGTGCCAGCAGTGAACAGGGGACAGGGAGGACCGGGGAGCTGTTTTTT
CDR3aa: CASSEQGTGRTGELFF
d_gene: TRBD1
j_gene: TRBJ2-2
abundance: many
v_gene: TRBV6-1

CDR3nt: TGTGCCAGCAGCTTCCAAAACAGGGGCTCGGACTTC
CDR3aa: CASSFQNRGSDF
d_gene: TRBD1
j_gene: TRBJ2-5
abundance: many
v_gene: TRBV7-9